The sequence of this T cell receptor beta chain was determined in a study of blood T cell repertoires in COVID-19. CDR3 length: 15 amino acids. The germline V and J ends were trimmed by 8 bases and 2 bases, with 18 bases remaining between them. Germline V gene lookup returns CDR1 MNHEY and CDR2 SVGAGI. TCRdb keeps only in-frame clones here, not all; method: immunoSEQ multiplex PCR. The repertoire holds about 200,000 clones, with approximately 85% as singletons. The chain uses TRBV6-5 and TRBJ2-5; weak D call: TRBD2 (5 bases). The specimen sequenced was peripheral blood. The source is a woman at least 80 years old with COVID-19, enrolled during active disease. The CDR3 sequence: CASDFRPRGQETQYF. In DNA form, the CDR3 reads TGTGCCAGCGATTTCAGGCCCCGGGGTCAAGAGACCCAGTACTTC.